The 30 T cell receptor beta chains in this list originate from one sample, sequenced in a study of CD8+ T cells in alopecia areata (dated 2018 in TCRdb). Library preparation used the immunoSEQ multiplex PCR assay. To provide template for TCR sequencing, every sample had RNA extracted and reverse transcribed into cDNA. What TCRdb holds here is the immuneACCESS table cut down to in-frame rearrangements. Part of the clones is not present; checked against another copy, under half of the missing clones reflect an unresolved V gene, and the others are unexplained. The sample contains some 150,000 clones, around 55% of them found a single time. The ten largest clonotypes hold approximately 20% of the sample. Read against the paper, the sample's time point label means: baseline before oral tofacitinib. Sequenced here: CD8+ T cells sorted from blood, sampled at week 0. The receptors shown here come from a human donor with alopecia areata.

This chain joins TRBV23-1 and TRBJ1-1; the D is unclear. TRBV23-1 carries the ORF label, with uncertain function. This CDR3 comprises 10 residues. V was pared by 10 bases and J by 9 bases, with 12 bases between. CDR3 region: CATLDKKAFF. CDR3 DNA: TGCGCCACTCTCGACAAGAAAGCTTTCTTT.

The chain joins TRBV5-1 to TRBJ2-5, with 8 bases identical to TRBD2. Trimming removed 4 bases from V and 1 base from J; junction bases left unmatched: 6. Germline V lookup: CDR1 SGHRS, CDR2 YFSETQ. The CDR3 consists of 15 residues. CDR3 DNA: TGCGCCAGCAGCGGAGCGGGGGCTATCCAAGAGACCCAGTACTTC. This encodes CASSGAGAIQETQYF.

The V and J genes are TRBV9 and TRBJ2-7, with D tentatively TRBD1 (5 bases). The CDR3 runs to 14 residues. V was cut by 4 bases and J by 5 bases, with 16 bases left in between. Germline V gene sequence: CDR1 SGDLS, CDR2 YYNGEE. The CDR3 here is CASSQWTPSDEQYF. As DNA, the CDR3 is TGTGCCAGCAGCCAGTGGACACCTTCGGACGAGCAGTACTTC.

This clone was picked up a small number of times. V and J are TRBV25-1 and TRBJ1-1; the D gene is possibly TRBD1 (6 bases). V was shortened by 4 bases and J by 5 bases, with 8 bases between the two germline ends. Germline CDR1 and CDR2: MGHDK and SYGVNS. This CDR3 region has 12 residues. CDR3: CASSARGTEAFF. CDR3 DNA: TGTGCCAGCAGTGCGAGGGGGACTGAAGCTTTCTTT.

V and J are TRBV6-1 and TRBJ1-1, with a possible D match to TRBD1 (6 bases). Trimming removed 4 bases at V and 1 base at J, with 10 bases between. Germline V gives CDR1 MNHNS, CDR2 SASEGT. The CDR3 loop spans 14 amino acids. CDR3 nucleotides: TGTGCCAGCAGTGGCCGACAGGCGAACACTGAAGCTTTCTTT. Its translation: CASSGRQANTEAFF.

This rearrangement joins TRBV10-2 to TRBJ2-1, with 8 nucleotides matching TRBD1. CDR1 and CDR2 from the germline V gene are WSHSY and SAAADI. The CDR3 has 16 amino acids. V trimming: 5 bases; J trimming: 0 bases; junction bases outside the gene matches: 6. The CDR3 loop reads CASSLRTGSSYNEQFF. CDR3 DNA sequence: TGCGCCAGCAGTCTGAGGACAGGGTCCTCCTACAATGAGCAGTTCTTC.

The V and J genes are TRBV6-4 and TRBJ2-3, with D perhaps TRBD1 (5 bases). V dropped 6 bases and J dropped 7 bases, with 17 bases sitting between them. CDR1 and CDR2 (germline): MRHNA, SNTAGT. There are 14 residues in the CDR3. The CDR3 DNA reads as TGTGCCAGCAGACAGCGCGACAGCTCATATACGCAGTATTTT. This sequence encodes CASRQRDSSYTQYF.

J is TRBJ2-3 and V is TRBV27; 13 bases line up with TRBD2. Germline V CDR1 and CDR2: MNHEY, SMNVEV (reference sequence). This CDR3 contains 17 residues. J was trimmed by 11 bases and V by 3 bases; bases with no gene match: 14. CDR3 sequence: CASSLLTSGGLGIRQYF. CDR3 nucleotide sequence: TGTGCCAGCAGTTTGTTGACTAGCGGGGGGCTCGGGATAAGGCAGTATTTT.

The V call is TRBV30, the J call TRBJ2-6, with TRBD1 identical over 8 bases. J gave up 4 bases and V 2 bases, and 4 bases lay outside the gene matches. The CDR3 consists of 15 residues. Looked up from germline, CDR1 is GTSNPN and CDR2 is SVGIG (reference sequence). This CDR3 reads CAWSPGGLGANVLTF. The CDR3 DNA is TGTGCCTGGAGTCCAGGGGGCCTGGGGGCCAACGTCCTGACTTTC.

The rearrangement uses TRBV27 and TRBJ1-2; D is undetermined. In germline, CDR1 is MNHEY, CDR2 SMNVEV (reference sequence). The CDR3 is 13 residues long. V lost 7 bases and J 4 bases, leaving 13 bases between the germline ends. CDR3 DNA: TGTGCCAGCAAGGATCTTTCATCCTATGGCTACACCTTC. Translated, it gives CASKDLSSYGYTF.

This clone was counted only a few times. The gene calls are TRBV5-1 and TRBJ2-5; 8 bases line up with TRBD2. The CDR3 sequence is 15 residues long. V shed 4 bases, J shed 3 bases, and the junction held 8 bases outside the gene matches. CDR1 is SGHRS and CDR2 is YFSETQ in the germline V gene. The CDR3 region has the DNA TGCGCCAGCAGCAAAAGCGGGGGAATTGAAGAGACCCAGTACTTC. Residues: CASSKSGGIEETQYF.

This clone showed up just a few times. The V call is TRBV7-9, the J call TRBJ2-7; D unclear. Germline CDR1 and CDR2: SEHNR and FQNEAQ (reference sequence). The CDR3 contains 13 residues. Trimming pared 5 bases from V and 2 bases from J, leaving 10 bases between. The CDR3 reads CASSRDQAYEQYF. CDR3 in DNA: TGTGCCAGCAGCCGTGATCAGGCCTACGAGCAGTACTTC.

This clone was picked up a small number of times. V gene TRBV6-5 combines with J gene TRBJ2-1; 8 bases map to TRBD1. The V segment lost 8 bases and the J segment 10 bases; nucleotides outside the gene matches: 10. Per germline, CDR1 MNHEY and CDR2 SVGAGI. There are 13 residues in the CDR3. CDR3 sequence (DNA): TGTGCCAGCCGATCTCGACAGGGGTTAGAGCAGTTCTTC. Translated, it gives CASRSRQGLEQFF.

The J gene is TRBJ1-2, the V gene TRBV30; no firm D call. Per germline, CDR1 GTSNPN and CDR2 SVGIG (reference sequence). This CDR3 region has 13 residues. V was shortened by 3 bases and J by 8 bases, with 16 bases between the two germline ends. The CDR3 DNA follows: TGTGCCTGGAGAGAATCCCTCGGACTCGGCTACACCTTC. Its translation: CAWRESLGLGYTF.

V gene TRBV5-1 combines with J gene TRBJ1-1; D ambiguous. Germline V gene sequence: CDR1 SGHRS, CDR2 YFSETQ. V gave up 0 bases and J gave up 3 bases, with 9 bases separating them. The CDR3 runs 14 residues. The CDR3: CASSLGGKDTEAFF. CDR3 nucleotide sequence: TGCGCCAGCAGCTTGGGGGGTAAGGACACTGAAGCTTTCTTT.

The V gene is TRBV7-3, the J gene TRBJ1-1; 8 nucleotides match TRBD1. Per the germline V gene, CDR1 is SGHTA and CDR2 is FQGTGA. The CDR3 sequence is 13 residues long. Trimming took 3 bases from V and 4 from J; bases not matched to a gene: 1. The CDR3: CASSLGTGTEAFF. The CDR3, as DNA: TGTGCCAGCAGCTTGGGGACAGGCACTGAAGCTTTCTTT.

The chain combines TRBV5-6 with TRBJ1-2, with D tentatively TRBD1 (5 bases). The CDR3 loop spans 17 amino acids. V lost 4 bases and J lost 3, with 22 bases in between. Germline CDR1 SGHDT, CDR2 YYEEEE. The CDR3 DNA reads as TGTGCCAGCAGCCCCGAAATGGGGCAGTACCAAGACTATGGCTACACCTTC. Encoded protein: CASSPEMGQYQDYGYTF.

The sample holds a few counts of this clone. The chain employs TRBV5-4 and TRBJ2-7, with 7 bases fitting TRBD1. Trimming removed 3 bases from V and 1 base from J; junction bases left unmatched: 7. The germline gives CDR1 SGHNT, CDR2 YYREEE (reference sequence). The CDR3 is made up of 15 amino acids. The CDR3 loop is CASSSDGTVSYEQYF. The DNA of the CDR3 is TGTGCCAGCAGCTCCGACGGGACAGTTTCCTACGAGCAGTACTTC.

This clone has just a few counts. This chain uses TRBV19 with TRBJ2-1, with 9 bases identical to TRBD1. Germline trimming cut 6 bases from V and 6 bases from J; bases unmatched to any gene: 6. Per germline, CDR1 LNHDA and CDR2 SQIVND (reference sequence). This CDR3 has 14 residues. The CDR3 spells CASRTGTGSNEQFF. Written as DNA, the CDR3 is TGTGCCAGTAGGACCGGGACAGGGTCCAATGAGCAGTTCTTC. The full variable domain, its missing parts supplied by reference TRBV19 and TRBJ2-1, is DGGITQSPKYLFRKEGQNVTLSCEQNLNHDAMYWYRQDPGQGLRLIYYSQIVNDFQKGDIAEGYSVSREKKESFPLTVTSAQKNPTAFYLCASRTGTGSNEQFFGPGTRLTVL.

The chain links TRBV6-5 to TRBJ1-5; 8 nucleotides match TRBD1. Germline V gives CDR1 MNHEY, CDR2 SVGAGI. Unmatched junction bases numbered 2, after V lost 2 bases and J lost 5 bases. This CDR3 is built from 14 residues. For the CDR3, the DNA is TGTGCCAGCAGTTACGGACAGGGTGATCAGCCCCAGCATTTT. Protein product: CASSYGQGDQPQHF.

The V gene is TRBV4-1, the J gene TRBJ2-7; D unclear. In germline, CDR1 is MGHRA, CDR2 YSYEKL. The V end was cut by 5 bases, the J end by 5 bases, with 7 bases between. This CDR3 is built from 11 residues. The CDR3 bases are TGCGCCAGCAGCGCTACTAACGAGCAGTACTTC. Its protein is CASSATNEQYF.

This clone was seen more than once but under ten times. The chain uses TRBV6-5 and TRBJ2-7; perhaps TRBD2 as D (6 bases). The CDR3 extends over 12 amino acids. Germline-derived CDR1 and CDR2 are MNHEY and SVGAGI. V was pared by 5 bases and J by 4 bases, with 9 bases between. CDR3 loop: CASSPAGYEQYF. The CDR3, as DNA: TGTGCCAGCAGTCCGGCGGGGTACGAGCAGTACTTC.

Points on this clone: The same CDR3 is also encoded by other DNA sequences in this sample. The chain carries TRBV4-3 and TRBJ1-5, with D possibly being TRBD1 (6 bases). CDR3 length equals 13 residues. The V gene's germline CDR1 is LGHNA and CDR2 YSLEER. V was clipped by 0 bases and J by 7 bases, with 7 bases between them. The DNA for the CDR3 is TGCGCCAGCAGCCAAGACAGGGGCCAGCCCCAGCATTTT. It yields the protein CASSQDRGQPQHF.

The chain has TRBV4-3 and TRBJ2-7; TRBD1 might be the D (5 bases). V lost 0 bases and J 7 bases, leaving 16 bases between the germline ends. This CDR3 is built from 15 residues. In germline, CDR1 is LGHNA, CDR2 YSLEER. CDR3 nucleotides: TGCGCCAGCAGCCAAGATAATCAGGGTCGGTGGGAGCAGTACTTC. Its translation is CASSQDNQGRWEQYF.

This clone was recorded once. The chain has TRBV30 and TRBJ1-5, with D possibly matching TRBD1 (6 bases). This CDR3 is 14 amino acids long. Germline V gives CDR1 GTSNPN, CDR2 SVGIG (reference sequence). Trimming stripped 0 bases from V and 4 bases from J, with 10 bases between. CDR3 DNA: TGTGCCTGGAGTGTGAGGGGGGGAAATCAGCCCCAGCATTTT. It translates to CAWSVRGGNQPQHF.

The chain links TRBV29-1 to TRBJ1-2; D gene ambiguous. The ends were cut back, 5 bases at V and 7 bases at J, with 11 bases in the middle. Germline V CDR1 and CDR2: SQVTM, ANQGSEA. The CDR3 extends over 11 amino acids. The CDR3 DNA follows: TGCAGCGTTCTTTCAGGAAGTGGCTACACCTTC. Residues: CSVLSGSGYTF.

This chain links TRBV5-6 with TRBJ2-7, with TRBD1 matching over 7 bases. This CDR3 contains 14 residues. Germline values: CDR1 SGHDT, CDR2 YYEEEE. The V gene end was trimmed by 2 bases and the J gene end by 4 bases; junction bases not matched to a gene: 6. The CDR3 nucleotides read TGTGCCAGCAGCTTCGGAACAGGGGCATACGAGCAGTACTTC. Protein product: CASSFGTGAYEQYF.

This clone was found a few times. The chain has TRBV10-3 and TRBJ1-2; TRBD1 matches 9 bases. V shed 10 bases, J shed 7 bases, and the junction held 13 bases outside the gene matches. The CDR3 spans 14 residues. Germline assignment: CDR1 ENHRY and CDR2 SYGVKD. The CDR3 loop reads CATPGQGEQSGYTF. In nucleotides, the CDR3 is TGTGCCACGCCGGGACAGGGCGAACAAAGTGGCTACACCTTC.

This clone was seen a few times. CDR3 DNA: TGTGCCAGCAGTTTATCTCGGGGGGCGCAGGCCTACGAGCAGTACTTC. Translating gives CASSLSRGAQAYEQYF. This sequence joins TRBV27 and TRBJ2-7; possibly TRBD2 for D (7 bases). Germline assignment: CDR1 MNHEY and CDR2 SMNVEV (reference sequence). V was clipped by 0 bases and J by 2 bases, with 14 bases between them. The CDR3 covers 16 residues.

CDR3 sequence reads: CASSQAQGAQAGTDTQYF. DNA of the CDR3: TGCGCCAGCAGCCAGGCACAGGGGGCGCAGGCCGGCACAGATACGCAGTATTTT. The chain combines TRBV4-3 with TRBJ2-3; the match to TRBD1 covers 9 bases. Losses at the gene ends were 3 bases for V and 1 base for J; bases not matched to a gene: 11. Germline CDR1 and CDR2: LGHNA and YSLEER. There are 18 residues in the CDR3.